This entry lists 18 T cell receptor beta chains sequenced from one sample in a study of T cells in Graves' hyperthyroidism and ophthalmopathy. RNA transcripts yielded amplified TCR beta CDR3 regions. With the HTBI primer set, the TCR CDR3 went through a first round of RT-PCR. A single record per CDR3 protein comes from TCRdb applying MiXCR to the multiplex PCR reads. Here the sample spans hundreds of thousands of distinct CDR3 sequences, around 38% being singletons. Source material: blood. All receptors derive from a man aged 18 to 30 with Graves' hyperthyroidism.

As concerns this clonotype: Just one base apart from a much larger clone, this may be a read error. Here the CDR3 omits its conserved ending phenylalanine or tryptophan, so a read error is the likely source. The V gene is TRBV29-1, the J gene TRBJ2-7; a weak D match, TRBD1 (5 bases). This CDR3 comprises 13 residues. Germline values: CDR1 SQVTM, CDR2 ANQGSEA. Deletions cut 4 bases from V and 6 bases from J, with 16 bases between. This CDR3 reads CSVAQGLYPEQYL. The DNA for the CDR3 is TGCAGCGTTGCCCAGGGTCTGTACCCCGAGCAGTACCTC.

In its sample, this clonotype was seen a few times. The chain couples TRBV6-5 to TRBJ1-5, with D perhaps matching TRBD1 (6 bases). There are 17 residues in the CDR3. CDR1 is MNHEY and CDR2 is SVGAGI in the germline V gene. V lost 5 bases to trimming and J lost 0 bases, with 17 bases between them. The CDR3 loop reads CASSPRTAIYSNQPQHF. Written as DNA, the CDR3 is TGTGCCAGCAGTCCGCGGACAGCAATTTATAGCAATCAGCCCCAGCATTTT.

In this sample, this clonotype turned up many times. The CDR3 reads CASSIGAGMDNQPQHF. CDR3 DNA: TGTGCCAGTAGTATAGGCGCAGGGATGGACAATCAGCCCCAGCATTTT. The rearrangement uses TRBV19 and TRBJ1-5; the D gene is possibly TRBD1 (5 bases). Trimming shortened V by 1 base and J by 3 bases, and 13 bases separated the two germline ends. CDR1 LNHDA and CDR2 SQIVND come from the germline V gene (reference sequence). The CDR3 contains 16 residues.

Ten or more counts support this clonotype. J is TRBJ1-2 and V is TRBV12-3 or TRBV12-4, with D perhaps TRBD1 (6 bases). The CDR3 totals 13 residues. The V and J ends lost 5 bases and 0 bases respectively, with 7 bases between them. The CDR3: CASSHRANYGYTF. For the CDR3, the DNA is TGTGCCAGCAGTCACAGGGCTAACTATGGCTACACCTTC.

This clonotype was seen many times. J is TRBJ1-5 and V is TRBV7-2, with 8 nucleotides matching TRBD1. Germline assignment: CDR1 SGHTA and CDR2 FQGNSA. This CDR3 spans 14 amino acids. V trimming: 7 bases; J trimming: 7 bases; junction bases outside the gene matches: 9. The CDR3 spells CASTSGGAGQPQHF. CDR3 nucleotide sequence: TGTGCCAGCACCTCAGGGGGCGCGGGACAGCCCCAGCATTTT. Drawing the rest from reference TRBV7-2 and TRBJ1-5, the complete variable domain is GAGVSQSPSNKVTEKGKDVELRCDPISGHTALYWYRQSLGQGLEFLIYFQGNSAPDKSGLPSDRFSAERTGGSVSTLTIQRTQQEDSAVYLCASTSGGAGQPQHFGDGTRLSIL.

This chain connects TRBV29-1 to TRBJ1-2; possible D gene TRBD1, 6 bases. Trimming left V 7 bases short and J 5 bases short, with 20 bases between. The CDR3 length is 14 residues. Germline loops: CDR1 SQVTM, CDR2 ANQGSEA. DNA for the CDR3: TGCAGCGGGAGGGGGGAAACCGACCTGTATGGCTACACCTTC. Translating it yields CSGRGETDLYGYTF.

This clonotype has at least ten counts. This rearrangement joins TRBV15 to TRBJ1-5; the match to TRBD1 covers 9 bases. CDR3 length: 17 amino acids. V dropped 4 bases and J dropped 2; count of bases not matched to a gene: 9. CDR1 is LNHNV, CDR2 YYDKDF, per germline (reference sequence). CDR3 DNA: TGTGCCACCAGCACCGTCCCGGGACAGGGAGGCAATCAGCCCCAGCATTTT. Its translation: CATSTVPGQGGNQPQHF.

This clonotype was seen a handful of times. CDR3 nucleotide sequence: TGTGCCAGCAGCCGACAACGGGAGGGAGGGGAGCTGTTTTTT. Translated, it gives CASSRQREGGELFF. The chain employs TRBV7-9 and TRBJ2-2; 8 positions agree with TRBD2. The germline gives CDR1 SEHNR, CDR2 FQNEAQ (reference sequence). The CDR3 is 14 residues long. Unmatched junction bases numbered 7, after V lost 5 bases and J lost 8 bases. Variable domain in full (rest from reference TRBV7-9 and TRBJ2-2): DTGVSQNPRHKITKRGQNVTFRCDPISEHNRLYWYRQTLGQGPEFLTYFQNEAQLEKSRLLSDRFSAERPKGSFSTLEIQRTEQGDSAMYLCASSRQREGGELFFGEGSRLTVL.

This clonotype has ten or more counts. The gene calls are TRBV6-5 and TRBJ2-5; 8 nucleotides match TRBD2. V shed 7 bases and J 4 bases; nucleotides not matched to a gene: 2. The CDR3 is made up of 12 amino acids. Germline CDR1 reads MNHEY; CDR2 reads SVGAGI. CDR3 amino acids: CASIGLAETQYF. The DNA of the CDR3 is TGTGCCAGCATAGGACTAGCAGAGACCCAGTACTTC.

On this clonotype: This clone may be a read error of a much larger clone one base away. Here the CDR3 DNA reads TGCAGTGCTGCCGCTTTGACAGGGCCCTGCGAGCAGTACTTC. Translating gives CSAAALTGPCEQYF. V is TRBV20-1 and J is TRBJ2-7, with 7 bases lining up with TRBD1. Trimming at V came to 5 bases and at J to 6 bases, leaving 13 bases not matched to a gene. The CDR3 covers 14 residues. Germline loops: CDR1 DFQATT, CDR2 SNEGSKA (reference sequence).

This clonotype was seen a handful of times. This chain joins TRBV3-1 and TRBJ1-6; D gene uncertain. Trimming took off 1 base at V and 10 bases at J, with 5 bases between the two ends. Germline lookup yields CDR1 LGHDT and CDR2 YNNKEL (reference sequence). The CDR3 loop spans 12 amino acids. The CDR3: CASSQGVSPLHF. The CDR3 DNA follows: TGTGCCAGCAGCCAAGGCGTATCACCCCTCCACTTT.

This chain links TRBV12-3 or TRBV12-4 with TRBJ2-7, with a possible D match to TRBD1 (6 bases). The V end was cut by 5 bases, the J end by 6 bases, with 29 bases between. CDR3 size: 18 residues. The CDR3 DNA reads TGTGCCAGCAGTACCACGATTCAGGGGCGGCTTCAGGACACCGAGCAGTACTTC. Its translation is CASSTTIQGRLQDTEQYF.

This chain's CDR3 is CASSSSLGLGGTEAFF. CDR3 sequence (DNA): TGTGCCAGCAGCTCCTCCCTGGGACTGGGGGGCACTGAAGCTTTCTTT. This chain links TRBV2 with TRBJ1-1; D is perhaps TRBD1 (5 bases). Germline V lookup: CDR1 SNHLY, CDR2 FYNNEI. The CDR3 is 16 amino acids. V was clipped by 6 bases and J by 4 bases, with 21 bases between them.

This clonotype was recorded at least ten times. The V and J genes are TRBV2 and TRBJ1-2, with D perhaps TRBD1 (6 bases). CDR1 is SNHLY, CDR2 FYNNEI, per germline. The CDR3 has 15 amino acids. Trimming removed 2 bases from V and 5 bases from J, with 15 bases in between. CDR3 sequence: CASSEPSGGEYGYTF. The CDR3 DNA is TGTGCCAGCAGTGAACCCTCCGGGGGCGAGTATGGCTACACCTTC.

The chain recombines TRBV9 with TRBJ2-7; D gene unclear. The ends were cut back, 0 bases at V and 5 bases at J, with 12 bases in the middle. The germline V gene has CDR1 SGDLS and CDR2 YYNGEE. The CDR3 runs to 14 residues. Here the CDR3 DNA reads TGTGCCAGCAGCGTAGAGGGTGAGGAAGACGAGCAGTACTTC. Protein: CASSVEGEEDEQYF.

This clonotype appeared many times. The chain couples TRBV10-3 to TRBJ1-1, with 7 bases that match TRBD1. Germline trimming cut 10 bases from V and 7 bases from J; bases unmatched to any gene: 12. The CDR3 is made up of 13 amino acids. Germline assignment: CDR1 ENHRY and CDR2 SYGVKD. CDR3 in amino acids: CATRRGRGSEAFF. The CDR3 DNA reads TGTGCCACCCGACGGGGCAGGGGGAGTGAAGCTTTCTTT.

The rearrangement links TRBV10-3 to TRBJ1-2; D remains unclear. The CDR3 length is 13 residues. V shed 8 bases and J shed 4 bases, with 14 bases lying between them. Germline V CDR1 and CDR2: ENHRY, SYGVKD. The DNA for the CDR3 is TGTGCCATCTGGCGGGGTAATCGCTATGGCTACACCTTC. Protein: CAIWRGNRYGYTF.

The J gene is TRBJ2-7, the V gene TRBV7-9; D tentatively reads TRBD1 or TRBD2 (6 bases each). The CDR3 has 13 amino acids. CDR1 SEHNR and CDR2 FQNEAQ come from the germline V gene (reference sequence). CDR3 in amino acids: CAGGMAVDYEQYF. As DNA, the CDR3 is TGTGCGGGGGGCATGGCAGTAGATTACGAGCAGTACTTC.